This entry lists 10 T cell receptor beta chains sequenced from one sample in a study of blood T cell repertoires in COVID-19. Profiled with immunoSEQ multiplex PCR; TCRdb holds only in-frame clones, not every one. The sample lists approximately 150,000 clones; over 70% were seen once. The sequencing input was PBMCs or T cells enriched from blood (not recorded which). The source is a woman between 40 and 55 years old with acute COVID-19.

This chain links TRBV24-1 with TRBJ1-2; D might be TRBD1 (6 bases). The germline V gene has CDR1 KGHDR and CDR2 SFDVKD. V lost 8 bases, J lost 7 bases, and 13 bases lay in between. The CDR3 is made up of 12 amino acids. CDR3 amino acids: CATTLQGSGYTF. The CDR3 DNA reads as TGTGCCACCACCCTACAGGGCTCTGGCTACACCTTC.

In this sample, this clone turned up a few times. The chain has TRBV5-1 and TRBJ1-1, with TRBD1 matching over 10 bases. CDR3 length: 16 residues. CDR1 and CDR2 from the germline V gene are SGHRS and YFSETQ. Losses at the gene ends were 0 bases for V and 1 base for J; bases not matched to a gene: 3. In DNA form, the CDR3 reads TGCGCCAGCAGCTTGGGGCGGACAGGGGGGAACACTGAAGCTTTCTTT. This gives the protein CASSLGRTGGNTEAFF.

The chain links TRBV29-1 to TRBJ2-5; D is ambiguous. Trimming removed 5 bases at V and 1 base at J, with 8 bases between. Per germline, CDR1 SQVTM and CDR2 ANQGSEA. The CDR3 is 12 amino acids. The CDR3 DNA sequence: TGCAGCGTTACAGTCCTCCAAGAGACCCAGTACTTC. It specifies CSVTVLQETQYF.

The gene calls are TRBV7-9 and TRBJ2-2; TRBD2 might be the D (6 bases). Trimming left V 4 bases short and J 8 bases short, with 26 bases between. Germline V gene sequence: CDR1 SEHNR, CDR2 FQNEAQ (reference sequence). The CDR3 covers 18 residues. Here the CDR3 DNA reads TGTGCCAGCAGCTCACGGGACTCTCATGCTGGTATTATAGGGGAGCTGTTTTTT. This translates into CASSSRDSHAGIIGELFF.

The chain combines TRBV4-1 with TRBJ2-5; perhaps TRBD1 as D (6 bases). The V end lost 1 base, the J end lost 4 bases, and 10 bases lay between the germline ends. The CDR3 is 14 residues long. The germline V gene has CDR1 MGHRA and CDR2 YSYEKL. CDR3 sequence: CASSQVRGGETQYF. The CDR3 DNA is TGCGCCAGCAGCCAAGTGAGAGGGGGAGAGACCCAGTACTTC.

The chain joins TRBV5-4 to TRBJ2-5; TRBD1 agrees at 10 bases. This CDR3 spans 16 amino acids. Germline-derived CDR1 and CDR2 are SGHNT and YYREEE (reference sequence). J lost 2 bases, V lost 4 bases, and 8 bases had no gene match. The CDR3 protein is CASSQTGTGDQETQYF. The CDR3 DNA follows: TGTGCCAGCAGCCAAACCGGGACAGGGGATCAAGAGACCCAGTACTTC.

The chain joins TRBV5-1 to TRBJ2-2, with TRBD1 identical over 8 bases. Germline assignment: CDR1 SGHRS and CDR2 YFSETQ. The CDR3 has 17 amino acids. V was pared by 0 bases and J by 2 bases, with 6 bases of the junction left unmatched. CDR3 sequence reads: CASSLGTGGDNTGELFF. CDR3 nucleotide sequence: TGCGCCAGCAGCTTGGGCACAGGGGGAGACAACACCGGGGAGCTGTTTTTT.

Notes on this clone: One end of the junction fails to match germline, which may point to a read error. CDR3: CASSLGRVGGYTF. The CDR3 DNA follows: TGTGCTAGCAGCTTAGGCAGGGTCGGTGGCTACACCTTC. This rearrangement joins TRBV7-7 to TRBJ1-2, with a tentative D call TRBD1 (5 bases). Germline V CDR1 and CDR2: SSHAT, FNYEAQ (reference sequence). The CDR3 contains 13 residues. Variable domain in full (rest from reference TRBV7-7 and TRBJ1-2): GAGVSQSPRYKVTKRGQDVTLRCDPISSHATLYWYQQALGQGPEFLTYFNYEAQPDKSGLPSDRFSAERPEGSISTLTIQRTEQRDSAMYRCASSLGRVGGYTFGSGTRLTVV.

This clone was counted only a few times. The junction and the germline gene differ at one end; a read error may be behind it. This sequence joins TRBV6-1 and TRBJ2-7; D is unresolved. The CDR3 consists of 10 residues. The germline V gene has CDR1 MNHNS and CDR2 SASEGT. The CDR3 protein is CASSEAQVFF. As DNA, the CDR3 is TGTGCCAGCAGTGAAGCGCAGGTATTTTTC.

This clone was recorded a few times. The chain couples TRBV18 to TRBJ2-5; possible D gene TRBD2, 6 bases. The CDR3 has 16 residues. The V end lost 2 bases, the J end lost 1 base, and 14 bases lay between the germline ends. Germline CDR1 reads KGHSH; CDR2 reads LQKENI. CDR3 protein: CASSPNRAGLQETQYF. In DNA form, the CDR3 reads TGTGCCAGCTCACCAAACCGGGCGGGGCTCCAAGAGACCCAGTACTTC.